Below are 10 T cell receptor beta chains sequenced from a single sample in a study of cytomegalovirus exposure and HLA in healthy donors. 60 Vbeta and 13 Jbeta primers were used in PCR. Clones were read by immunoSEQ multiplex PCR, and TCRdb kept only the in-frame ones, dropping some. The repertoire has 150,000 to 200,000 clones, roughly 84% of them found once; the top ten carry more than 0.2%. The sequenced material came from PBMCs. The source of these receptors is a girl under three years old in good health and CMV-seronegative.

This chain links TRBV29-1 with TRBJ1-4; 8 positions match TRBD1. Per germline, CDR1 SQVTM and CDR2 ANQGSEA. The CDR3 is 14 amino acids. V gave up 2 bases and J gave up 6 bases; unmatched junction bases: 5. CDR3 coding DNA: TGCAGCGTTGAAAGTACAGGGGGGGATGAAAAACTGTTTTTT. Translating gives CSVESTGGDEKLFF. Together with reference TRBV29-1 and TRBJ1-4, the CDR3 gives the full variable domain: SAVISQKPSRDICQRGTSLTIQCQVDSQVTMMFWYRQQPGQSLTLIATANQGSEATYESGFVIDKFPISRPNLTFSTLTVSNMSPEDSSIYLCSVESTGGDEKLFFGSGTQLSVL.

This sequence joins TRBV25-1 and TRBJ2-5, with 7 bases fitting TRBD1. CDR1 and CDR2 from the germline V gene are MGHDK and SYGVNS. The CDR3 loop spans 14 amino acids. V shed 2 bases and J 2 bases; nucleotides not matched to a gene: 2. In DNA form, the CDR3 reads TGTGCCAGCAGTGAAAGACAGGGTCAAGAGACCCAGTACTTC. This encodes CASSERQGQETQYF.

The V and J genes are TRBV27 and TRBJ2-7, with D possibly matching TRBD2 (5 bases). Germline values: CDR1 MNHEY, CDR2 SMNVEV (reference sequence). Trimming took off 2 bases at V and 2 bases at J, with 10 bases between the two ends. The CDR3 is 14 residues long. The CDR3: CASSLDRGTYEQYF. CDR3 DNA sequence: TGTGCCAGCAGTTTAGATCGGGGAACCTACGAGCAGTACTTC.

The CDR3 is CASSSFTDTQYF. In DNA form, the CDR3 reads TGTGCCAGCAGCTCGTTCACAGATACGCAGTATTTT. The chain is built from TRBV5-4 and TRBJ2-3, with D uncertain. The V end lost 3 bases, the J end lost 2 bases, and 4 bases lay between the germline ends. Germline values: CDR1 SGHNT, CDR2 YYREEE (reference sequence). This CDR3 is built from 12 residues. The variable domain in full, completed from reference TRBV5-4 and TRBJ2-3, reads ETGVTQSPTHLIKTRGQQVTLRCSSQSGHNTVSWYQQALGQGPQFIFQYYREEENGRGNFPPRFSGLQFPNYSSELNVNALELDDSALYLCASSSFTDTQYFGPGTRLTVL.

The genes are TRBV5-4 and TRBJ1-4; no definite D call. V was shortened by 5 bases and J by 0 bases, with 11 bases between the two germline ends. This CDR3 has 15 amino acids. The germline V gene has CDR1 SGHNT and CDR2 YYREEE (reference sequence). The CDR3 sequence: CASRAAEATNEKLFF. In nucleotides, the CDR3 is TGTGCCAGCAGGGCCGCGGAGGCAACTAATGAAAAACTGTTTTTT.

The V call is TRBV6-1, the J call TRBJ2-1; 16 bases are a match to TRBD2. V lost 7 bases, J lost 9 bases, and 3 bases stayed unmatched. CDR1 is MNHNS, CDR2 SASEGT, per germline. The CDR3 has 14 amino acids. The CDR3 DNA reads as TGTGCCAGCAAGGGGACTAGCGGGGGGGTTGAGCAGTTCTTC. Translated, it gives CASKGTSGGVEQFF.

The CDR3 sequence is CASSRTPTGLSYNEQFF. CDR3 sequence (DNA): TGCGCCAGCAGCCGAACCCCGACAGGCTTGTCCTACAATGAGCAGTTCTTC. The V and J genes are TRBV4-1 and TRBJ2-1; possible D gene TRBD1, 6 bases. V lost 4 bases and J lost 1, with 17 bases in between. Germline CDR1 reads MGHRA; CDR2 reads YSYEKL. This CDR3 has 17 amino acids.

The V and J genes are TRBV20-1 and TRBJ1-2; the D is unclear. The CDR3 has 10 amino acids. Trimming cost V 1 base and J 12 bases, with 9 bases left between them. CDR1 and CDR2 (germline): DFQATT, SNEGSKA (reference sequence). The CDR3 sequence: CSARVGRDTF. For the CDR3, the DNA is TGCAGTGCTAGAGTAGGGAGGGACACCTTC.

This chain's CDR3 is CASSSGLADNTGELFF. CDR3 DNA: TGTGCCAGCAGCTCAGGACTAGCGGATAACACCGGGGAGCTGTTTTTT. The genes are TRBV7-6 and TRBJ2-2; 10 bases fit TRBD2. Losses at the gene ends were 4 bases for V and 2 bases for J; bases not matched to a gene: 4. The CDR3 is 16 amino acids. Germline CDR1 and CDR2: SGHVS and FNYEAQ.

The V gene is TRBV9, the J gene TRBJ1-3; no reliable D call. Germline V gene lookup returns CDR1 SGDLS and CDR2 YYNGEE. Trimming shortened V by 0 bases and J by 0 bases, and 10 bases separated the two germline ends. CDR3 length equals 16 residues. The CDR3 sequence: CASSVDPMSSGNTIYF. DNA of the CDR3: TGTGCCAGCAGCGTAGATCCGATGAGCTCTGGAAACACCATATATTTT.